This TCR beta chain was observed in a study of regulatory T cells in long-lasting Graves disease (dated by TCRdb to 2020 to 2022). In the study overall: Persistent Graves' disease was defined as antithyroid drug treatment for over 5 years with persistently positive TSH receptor autoantibodies. Peripheral blood TCR sequencing and RNA sequencing compared persistent Graves' disease patients with newly diagnosed Graves' disease patients. A total of 33 samples were covered by TCR sequencing, comprising some 13 persistent and 20 or so newly diagnosed Graves' disease patients. On average, persistent Graves' disease patients in the clinical cohort had been on antithyroid drugs for approximately ten years. The study was registered as a clinical trial and conducted in China. What the study reported, not specific to this receptor: The study examined only peripheral blood because the primary lesion, thyroid tissue, could not be accessed. The small sample size was acknowledged by the authors as a limitation that may reduce accuracy. Sequencing and analysis were limited to the TCR beta chain. Persistent disease showed preferential use of TRBV28, TRBJ1-2 and TRBJ2-5, whereas newly diagnosed disease favored TRBV20-1 and TRBJ2-1. Lower TCR Shannon entropy and fewer highly expanded clones were observed in persistent Graves' disease patients than in newly diagnosed patients, which suggested clonal expansion. More public clonotypes were shared among persistent patients (roughly 3,000) than among newly diagnosed patients (roughly 960).

The sample's time point, from its label and the paper: persistent/refractory GD, antithyroid drugs over 5 years with positive TRAb. RNA was extracted from PBMCs in TRIzol for both TCR sequencing and RNA sequencing. Graves' disease was diagnosed according to American Thyroid Association guidelines. Recruitment of patients was carried out at an endocrinology department in Xi'an, China. Each patient gave around 9.2 milliliters of peripheral blood, collected in an EDTA anticoagulant tube. PBMCs were isolated by Ficoll Paque Plus density gradient separation without further T cell sorting. An Agilent 2100 Bioanalyzer and agarose gel were used to check RNA quality, while a NanoDrop 2000 measured RNA concentration. This clonotype was seen at least ten times. It lacks a known antigen. Base qualities are not recorded, but no much larger clone differs from it by a single base. The CDR3 contains 12 residues, cysteine and phenylalanine counted. CDR3 DNA is the only sequence kept; it has 36 bases, read in frame from the first base. V has 11 bases trimmed and J has 2 bases trimmed; junction bases matching no gene number 5. The germline V gene sets CDR1 to MDHEN and CDR2 to SYDVKM.

The library was obtained by multiplex PCR. For sequencing, an Illumina HiSeq 4000 was employed. TCR beta libraries were built with iRepertoire HTBI primers and Arm-PCR amplification of CDR3 regions. Gel purification was performed on PCR products prior to sequencing. The paper's data handling went like this. A total of around 59 TRBV and 14 TRBJ segments were identified across samples and were used for gene usage analysis of CDR3 amino acid clonotypes. COPE and FqMerger were used to merge the filtered high-quality paired reads into contigs. Contigs were aligned with BLAST to IMGT TRBV, TRBD and TRBJ reference genes, and CDR3 was defined per IMGT. Highly expanded clones were defined as clonotypes with a frequency above 0.1%. Shannon entropy served as the measure of repertoire diversity, while the Gini coefficient captured V-J evenness. Clonotypes shared by more than one individual were considered public. TCRdb reprocessing: public reads trimmed at Q25 with fastp, clones called with MiXCR, in-frame beta chains kept. Every distinct CDR3 protein forms one entry, paired with its most common genes and DNA. None of the V and J calls come from the authors' own analysis; TCRdb made them. Here the sample has roughly 300,000 distinct CDR3 sequences; roughly 21% occur a single time. 45% to 70% of the sample is held by the ten biggest clonotypes.

The receptor comes from a female donor with Graves disease. Sample: peripheral blood mononuclear cells (PBMCs), taken when the disease was refractory, from a patient treated with antithyroid drugs. The chain links TRBV28 with TRBJ1-2; 7 bases in between match TRBD1. The DNA reads TGTGCCTCTCGGACAGGAAACTATGGCTACACCTTC. Translated, this is CASRTGNYGYTF.